This is a list of T cell receptor beta chains from one sample in a study of blood T cell repertoires in COVID-19. Sequencing was performed with immunoSEQ multiplex PCR; in TCRdb, only in-frame clones are kept and a portion is missing. The sample consists of about 74,000 clones, 88% of them appearing once. Input material: peripheral blood. The receptors originated from a woman aged 80 or over with acute or convalescent COVID-19. CDR3s include the opening cysteine and the closing phenylalanine or tryptophan. A D gene is named only where the DNA matches it firmly. Rows may omit the clone size; those that give it use once, few, many or a size class.

.	TRBV5-5	TRBJ2-5	.	14	TGTGCCAGCAGCTTGGACAGGGTTATTGAGACCCAGTACTTC	CASSLDRVIETQYF
.	TRBV19	TRBJ2-7	TRBD2	14	TGTGCCAGTAGTGTTACTAGCGATCACTACGAGCAGTACTTC	CASSVTSDHYEQYF
.	TRBV5-1	TRBJ1-5	TRBD1	15	TGCGCCAGCAGCTTGTCGGAGGGGGCCGGTCAGCCCCAGCATTTT	CASSLSEGAGQPQHF
.	TRBV18	TRBJ1-1	.	13	TGTGCCAGCTCCGCAGGTAGTCTGACTGAAGCTTTCTTT	CASSAGSLTEAFF
.	TRBV15	TRBJ2-7	TRBD2	14	TGTGCCACCAGCAGAGTAGCGGGAGTTAACGAGCAGTACTTC	CATSRVAGVNEQYF
.	TRBV11-2	TRBJ2-1	.	15	TGTGCCAGCAGCGCCAGGGTCCTCTCCTACAATGAGCAGTTCTTC	CASSARVLSYNEQFF
.	TRBV19	TRBJ2-4	TRBD1	17	TGTGCCAGTAGTTCCCCGGACAGGGGGCTTGGCAAAAACATTCAGTACTTC	CASSSPDRGLGKNIQYF
once	TRBV5-5	TRBJ2-2	.	17	TGTGCCAGCAGCCCTTCGGGGCCAGCGACAGGCAGCGGGGAGCTGTTTTTT	CASSPSGPATGSGELFF
.	TRBV10-3	TRBJ2-3	TRBD2	16	TGTGCCATCAGTGACCCGACTAGCTCCAGCACAGATACGCAGTATTTT	CAISDPTSSSTDTQYF
.	TRBV18	TRBJ2-3	.	18	TGTGCCAGCTCATCGGCGGCTAGCGCCGGGGGAGGCACAGATACGCAGTATTTT	CASSSAASAGGGTDTQYF
.	TRBV5-8	TRBJ2-7	.	15	TGTGCCAGCAGCTTAAGACAGGATCACTCCTACGAGCAGTACTTC	CASSLRQDHSYEQYF
once	TRBV2	TRBJ1-2	.	13	TGTGCCAGCAGTCTTGCAGGGGCGGTTGGCTACACCTTC	CASSLAGAVGYTF
.	TRBV7-9	TRBJ1-1	TRBD1	12	TGTGCCAGCAGCTTGGACAGGGAAAGAGCTTTCTTT	CASSLDRERAFF